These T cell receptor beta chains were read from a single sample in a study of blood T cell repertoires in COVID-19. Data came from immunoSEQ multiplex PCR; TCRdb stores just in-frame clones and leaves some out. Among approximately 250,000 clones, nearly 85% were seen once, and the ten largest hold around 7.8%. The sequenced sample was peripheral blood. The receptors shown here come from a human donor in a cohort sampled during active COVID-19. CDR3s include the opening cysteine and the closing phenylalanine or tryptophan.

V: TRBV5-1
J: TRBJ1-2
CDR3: CASSLYRGQWSGYTF

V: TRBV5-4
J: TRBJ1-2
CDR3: CASSLGVGGDDQF

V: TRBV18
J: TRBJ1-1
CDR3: CASSPLAGILANTEAFF

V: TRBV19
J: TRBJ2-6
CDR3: CASRGTEANVLTF

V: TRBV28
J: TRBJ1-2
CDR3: CASSSSGTGASGYTF

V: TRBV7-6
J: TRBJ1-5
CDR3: CASSFAGSSAPQHF

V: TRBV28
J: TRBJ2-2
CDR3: CASSVQQGALSGELFF

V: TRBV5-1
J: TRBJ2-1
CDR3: CASSSQLVSYNEQFF

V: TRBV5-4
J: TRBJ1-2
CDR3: CASSSDGGFWGYTF

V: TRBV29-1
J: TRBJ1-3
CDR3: CSVGQSKNTIYF

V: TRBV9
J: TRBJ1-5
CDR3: CASSVELGQGAFYQPQHF

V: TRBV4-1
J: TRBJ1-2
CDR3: CASSQDFSGQGKNYGYTF

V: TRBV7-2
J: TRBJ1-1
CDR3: CASSLGRGGLNTEAFF

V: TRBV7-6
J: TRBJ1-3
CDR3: CASSLAASSGNTIYF

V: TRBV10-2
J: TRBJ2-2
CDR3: CASSERGAVTGELFF

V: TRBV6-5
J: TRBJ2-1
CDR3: CASSYVTGTPSEQFF

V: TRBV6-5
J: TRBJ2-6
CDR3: CASSQGSGANVLTF

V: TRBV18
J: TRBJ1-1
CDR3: CASSPRGGALMNTEAFF

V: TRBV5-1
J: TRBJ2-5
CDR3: CASTWGGGKGETQYF

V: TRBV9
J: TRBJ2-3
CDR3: CASSQTATGDTQYF

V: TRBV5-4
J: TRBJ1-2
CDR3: CASSRYDGTGRGGYGYTF

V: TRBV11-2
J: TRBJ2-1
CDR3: CASSLSLGATSKQFF

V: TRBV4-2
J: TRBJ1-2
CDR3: CASSQEPRGDYGYTF

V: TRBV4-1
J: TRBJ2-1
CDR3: CASSQGSGYNEQFF

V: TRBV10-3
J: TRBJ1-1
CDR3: CAAGGTDTEAFF

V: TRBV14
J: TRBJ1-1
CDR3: CASSQTARLPAFF

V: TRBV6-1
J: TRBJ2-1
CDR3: CASSATWTSGSSYNEQFF

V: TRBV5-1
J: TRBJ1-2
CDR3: CASSLVVGNYGYTF

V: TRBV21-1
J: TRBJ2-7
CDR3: CASSKSPDRGRCEQYF

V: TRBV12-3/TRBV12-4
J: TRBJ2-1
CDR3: CASRPGLRSPFF

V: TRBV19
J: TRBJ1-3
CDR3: CASSNLQGARKDTIYF

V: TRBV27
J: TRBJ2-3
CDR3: CASSSAGLAVDTQYF

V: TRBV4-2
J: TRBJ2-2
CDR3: CASSQVSGANTGELFF

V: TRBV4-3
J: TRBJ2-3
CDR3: CASSRTSGGLVDTQYF

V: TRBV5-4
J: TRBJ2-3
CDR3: CASSPTSTDTQYF

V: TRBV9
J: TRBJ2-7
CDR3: CASSVGGLAGAYEQYF

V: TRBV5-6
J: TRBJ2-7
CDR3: CASSPLAGATYEQYF

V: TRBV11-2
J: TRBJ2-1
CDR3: CASSKLAGLVYEQFF

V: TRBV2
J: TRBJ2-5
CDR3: CASSEERGGETQYF

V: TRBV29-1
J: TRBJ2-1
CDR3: CSVPRAGGGYNEQFF

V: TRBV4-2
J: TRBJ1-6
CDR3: CASSQNAQGASDNSPLHF

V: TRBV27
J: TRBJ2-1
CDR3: CASSPSAGAQGNEQFF

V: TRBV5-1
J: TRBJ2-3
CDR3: CASSPLGGLGTDTQYF

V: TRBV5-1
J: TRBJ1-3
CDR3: CASSINVNMGSGNTIYF

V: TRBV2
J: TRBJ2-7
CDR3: CASSEFVEQYF

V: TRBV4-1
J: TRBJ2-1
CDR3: CASSQERLAGDNEQFF

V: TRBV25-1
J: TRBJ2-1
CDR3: CASTRSGTSFHEQFF

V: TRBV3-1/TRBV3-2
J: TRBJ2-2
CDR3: CASSQGLGLNTRELFF

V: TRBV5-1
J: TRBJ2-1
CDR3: CASSLGGTSDYYNEQFF

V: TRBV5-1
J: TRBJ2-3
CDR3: CASSPGLAGGRRTDTQYF

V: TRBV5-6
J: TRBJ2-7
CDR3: CASSLAGRNSEQYF

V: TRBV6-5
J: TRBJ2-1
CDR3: CASNKVGVTAEQFF

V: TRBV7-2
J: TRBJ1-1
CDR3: CASSPPPVGISEAFF